Below, 22 T cell receptor beta chains from the same sample are listed, as sequenced in a study of Ad26.COV2.S vaccination and SARS-CoV-2 variants. The treatment here: about 20 received Ad26.COV2.S at low or high dose, single or two shots; several received placebo; per-sample allocation not given. Following the first vaccine or placebo injection, samples were taken on day 63. Some clones are missing from TCRdb's copy, which holds only in-frame ones; the method was immunoSEQ multiplex PCR. The sample holds about 400,000 clones, 88% seen once. The sample was peripheral blood, taken in a trial of Ad26.COV2.S vaccine versus placebo. These receptors were obtained from a person aged 18-60 years who received the Ad26.COV2.S COVID-19 vaccine or a placebo.

V is TRBV24-1 and J is TRBJ2-7; 9 bases are shared with TRBD1. The V gene end was trimmed by 4 bases and the J gene end by 2 bases; junction bases not matched to a gene: 5. The germline gives CDR1 KGHDR, CDR2 SFDVKD. CDR3 size: 15 residues. The CDR3 region is CATSEDGTGTYEQYF. In nucleotides, the CDR3 is TGTGCCACCAGTGAGGACGGGACAGGGACCTACGAGCAGTACTTC.

This clone has only one observation. This rearrangement joins TRBV9 to TRBJ1-1, with 9 bases matching TRBD1. CDR3 length equals 13 residues. Germline CDR1 reads SGDLS; CDR2 reads YYNGEE. J gave up 4 bases and V 3 bases, and 1 base lay outside the gene matches. The DNA for the CDR3 is TGTGCCAGCAGCGCGGACAGGGGCACTGAAGCTTTCTTT. This sequence encodes CASSADRGTEAFF.

The gene calls are TRBV7-2 and TRBJ1-3; D unresolved. The CDR3 runs to 15 residues. The V gene lost 0 bases and the J gene lost 3 bases, with 9 bases spanning the gap. Germline V lookup: CDR1 SGHTA, CDR2 FQGNSA. The CDR3 nucleotides are TGTGCCAGCAGCTTAGCGGCAGGACTTGGAAACACCATATATTTT. It specifies CASSLAAGLGNTIYF.

The genes are TRBV11-3 and TRBJ1-1; 7 bases align to TRBD1. The CDR3 runs 13 residues. CDR1 and CDR2 (germline): SGHNT, YENEEA. Unmatched junction bases numbered 5, after V lost 5 bases and J lost 5 bases. The chain's CDR3 is CASSTGVETEAFF. Here the CDR3 DNA reads TGTGCCAGCAGCACAGGGGTGGAAACTGAAGCTTTCTTT.

The gene calls are TRBV19 and TRBJ2-7; a possible D gene is TRBD1 (5 bases). Germline CDR1 reads LNHDA; CDR2 reads SQIVND (reference sequence). This CDR3 contains 15 residues. V lost 0 bases, J lost 4 bases, and 13 bases lay in between. CDR3 region: CASSIDPGRVYEQYF. CDR3 sequence (DNA): TGTGCCAGTAGTATAGATCCCGGCAGGGTTTACGAGCAGTACTTC.

The chain uses TRBV18 and TRBJ2-6; 7 bases map to TRBD2. V lost 1 base and J lost 1; bases outside the gene matches: 1. The CDR3 contains 16 residues. CDR1 is KGHSH and CDR2 is LQKENI in the germline V gene. This chain's CDR3 is CASSPLGGSGANVLTF. As DNA, the CDR3 is TGTGCCAGCTCACCACTCGGGGGGTCTGGGGCCAACGTCCTGACTTTC.

This sequence joins TRBV7-2 and TRBJ2-7; 7 bases are a match to TRBD1. Germline loops: CDR1 SGHTA, CDR2 FQGNSA. This CDR3 has 13 residues. The ends lost 8 bases at V and 5 bases at J; junction bases unmatched: 9. The CDR3 DNA reads as TGTGCCAGCGGCCGACAGGGTGTCGACGAGCAGTACTTC. Translation: CASGRQGVDEQYF. The full variable domain, its missing parts supplied by reference TRBV7-2 and TRBJ2-7, is GAGVSQSPSNKVTEKGKDVELRCDPISGHTALYWYRQSLGQGLEFLIYFQGNSAPDKSGLPSDRFSAERTGGSVSTLTIQRTQQEDSAVYLCASGRQGVDEQYFGPGTRLTVT.

This chain uses TRBV5-4 with TRBJ1-1; D is perhaps TRBD1 (6 bases). V was trimmed by 2 bases and J by 4 bases, leaving 15 bases between them. The germline V gene encodes CDR1 SGHNT and CDR2 YYREEE (reference sequence). CDR3 length: 15 residues. The CDR3 loop reads CASSLTGFRVTEAFF. Written as DNA, the CDR3 is TGTGCCAGCAGCTTAACAGGGTTTCGAGTCACTGAAGCTTTCTTT.

V gene TRBV16 combines with J gene TRBJ1-6; D might be TRBD1 (6 bases). Trimming took 4 bases from V and 8 from J, leaving 12 bases between them. In germline, CDR1 is KGHSY, CDR2 FQNENV. The CDR3 sequence is 14 residues long. This CDR3 is CASSRRTGYSPLHF. The CDR3 bases are TGTGCCAGCAGCCGCCGAACAGGGTATTCACCCCTCCACTTT.

The genes are TRBV3-1 (or the pseudogene TRBV3-2) and TRBJ2-5; D is perhaps TRBD1 (6 bases). Germline assignment: CDR1 LGHDT and CDR2 YNNKEL (reference sequence). The V end was cut by 3 bases, the J end by 5 bases, with 10 bases between. The CDR3 is made up of 13 amino acids. CDR3 protein: CASSQYTGETQYF. CDR3 bases: TGTGCCAGCAGCCAGTACACAGGGGAGACCCAGTACTTC.

This chain links TRBV29-1 with TRBJ2-7, with 9 bases aligning to TRBD1. There are 19 residues in the CDR3. CDR1 is SQVTM, CDR2 ANQGSEA, per germline. V was pared by 6 bases and J by 1 base, with 22 bases of the junction left unmatched. The CDR3 DNA is TGCAGCGTACTCAAAGTTGCAATTGTGTTGGGACAGGGTTCCTACGAGCAGTACTTC. This codes for CSVLKVAIVLGQGSYEQYF.

This chain links TRBV19 with TRBJ2-1, with TRBD2 matching 9 bases. The CDR3 covers 16 residues. The V and J ends lost 3 bases and 9 bases, in that order; junction bases with no gene match: 12. CDR1 is LNHDA and CDR2 is SQIVND in the germline V gene (reference sequence). The CDR3 DNA reads TGTGCCAGTAGTATTGGGCAGCCTAGCGGGGAAGGTGAGCAGTTCTTC. Protein: CASSIGQPSGEGEQFF. The variable domain in full, completed from reference TRBV19 and TRBJ2-1, reads DGGITQSPKYLFRKEGQNVTLSCEQNLNHDAMYWYRQDPGQGLRLIYYSQIVNDFQKGDIAEGYSVSREKKESFPLTVTSAQKNPTAFYLCASSIGQPSGEGEQFFGPGTRLTVL.

The chain links TRBV7-2 to TRBJ1-1; a possible D gene is TRBD1 (5 bases). V dropped 5 bases and J dropped 7 bases, with 17 bases sitting between them. Germline lookup yields CDR1 SGHTA and CDR2 FQGNSA. The CDR3 totals 14 residues. This CDR3 reads CASSPRESAIEAFF. DNA for the CDR3: TGTGCCAGCAGCCCCAGGGAGTCCGCGATTGAAGCTTTCTTT.

This clone has only one observation. The rearrangement joins TRBV2 to TRBJ2-3; TRBD2 matches 10 bases. Germline CDR1 and CDR2: SNHLY and FYNNEI. The V gene end was trimmed by 5 bases and the J gene end by 3 bases; junction bases not matched to a gene: 5. The CDR3 runs to 15 residues. The CDR3 DNA reads as TGTGCCAGCAGTCTAGCGGGGGTCACAACAGATACGCAGTATTTT. Its protein is CASSLAGVTTDTQYF.

The J gene is TRBJ2-3, the V gene TRBV2; TRBD2 is a possible D gene (5 bases). There are 14 residues in the CDR3. Deletions cut 4 bases from V and 2 bases from J, with 10 bases between. The germline V gene has CDR1 SNHLY and CDR2 FYNNEI. CDR3 nucleotide sequence: TGTGCCAGCAGTGTCAGACGGGACACAGATACGCAGTATTTT. Protein: CASSVRRDTDTQYF. The full variable domain, completed using reference TRBV2 and TRBJ2-3, is EPEVTQTPSHQVTQMGQEVILRCVPISNHLYFYWYRQILGQKVEFLVSFYNNEISEKSEIFDDQFSVERPDGSNFTLKIRSTKLEDSAMYFCASSVRRDTDTQYFGPGTRLTVL.

This chain links TRBV7-3 with TRBJ1-3; no clear D. Looked up from germline, CDR1 is SGHTA and CDR2 is FQGTGA. The CDR3 has 13 amino acids. Trimming removed 2 bases from V and 0 bases from J, with 2 bases in between. The CDR3 nucleotides read TGTGCCAGCAGCTTAGGCTCTGGAAACACCATATATTTT. Its translation: CASSLGSGNTIYF.

This chain joins TRBV30 and TRBJ1-1; possible D gene TRBD1, 6 bases. Germline values: CDR1 GTSNPN, CDR2 SVGIG (reference sequence). The CDR3 is made up of 15 amino acids. V lost 3 bases and J lost 1, with 15 bases in between. The DNA of the CDR3 is TGTGCCTGGAGGCCCGGGGGGGGCCCGAACACTGAAGCTTTCTTT. Amino acids: CAWRPGGGPNTEAFF.

The CDR3 region has the DNA TGTGCCAGCAGCTTGGGACAGTATGAAGCTTTCTTT. Its translation is CASSLGQYEAFF. This chain connects TRBV5-6 to TRBJ1-1; D may be TRBD1 (5 bases). The CDR3 is 12 amino acids. Trimming pared 0 bases from V and 7 bases from J, leaving 7 bases between. The germline V gene encodes CDR1 SGHDT and CDR2 YYEEEE.

This clone was observed a few times. The V call is TRBV5-6, the J call TRBJ2-2, with 10 bases fitting TRBD1. J lost 6 bases, V lost 5 bases, and 13 bases had no gene match. Per germline, CDR1 SGHDT and CDR2 YYEEEE. The CDR3 spans 17 residues. The CDR3 is CASSSTGTGDSPGELFF. CDR3 coding DNA: TGTGCCAGCAGTTCCACCGGGACAGGGGATTCTCCCGGGGAGCTGTTTTTT. The complete variable domain, with remaining parts taken from reference TRBV5-6 and TRBJ2-2, reads DAGVTQSPTHLIKTRGQQVTLRCSPKSGHDTVSWYQQALGQGPQFIFQYYEEEERQRGNFPDRFSGHQFPNYSSELNVNALLLGDSALYLCASSSTGTGDSPGELFFGEGSRLTVL.

A single count supports this clone. The rearrangement joins TRBV7-2 to TRBJ1-2; 9 nucleotides agree with TRBD1. The trim removed 6 bases at V and 4 bases at J, leaving 6 bases unmatched. CDR1 SGHTA and CDR2 FQGNSA come from the germline V gene. The CDR3 sequence is 14 residues long. The DNA for the CDR3 is TGTGCCAGCAGTCCACAGGGGGCCATCTATGGCTACACCTTC. Translated, it gives CASSPQGAIYGYTF.

Only one count was recorded for this clone. The rearrangement joins TRBV7-9 to TRBJ1-1; D possibly corresponds to TRBD1 (6 bases). The V gene lost 3 bases and the J gene lost 3 bases, with 11 bases spanning the gap. This CDR3 contains 14 residues. Germline V gene data show CDR1 as SEHNR and CDR2 as FQNEAQ (reference sequence). CDR3 nucleotides: TGTGCCAGCAGCTTTCCAGGGGTACACACTGAAGCTTTCTTT. It codes for CASSFPGVHTEAFF.

The CDR3 DNA follows: TGTGCCTGGAGTGTGAACGGAAGAGAAAAACTGTTTTTT. It yields the protein CAWSVNGREKLFF. This sequence joins TRBV30 and TRBJ1-4; D is ambiguous. This CDR3 is built from 13 residues. Trimming took 0 bases from V and 8 from J, leaving 10 bases between them. From germline, CDR1 is GTSNPN and CDR2 SVGIG (reference sequence).